This T cell receptor (beta chain) was obtained from a study of post-analysis software for immune sequencing data. Whole-study context: The courses of disease that were included comprised relapsing-remitting, secondary progressive and progressive-relapsing multiple sclerosis. Study-level results: Roughly five TRBV segments appeared more often in patients than in controls, and TRBV5-6, TRBV5-1 and TRBV20-1 were among these. Multiple sclerosis was associated with a significant reduction in normalized Chao1 diversity relative to controls. F measure showed strong co-clustering of same-batch samples.

Germline V CDR1 and CDR2: DFQATT, SNEGSKA (reference sequence). The CDR3 totals 18 residues. Comment on this clonotype: Its antigen is still unknown. One end of the junction does not line up with germline, which may come from a read error.

Every TCR beta cDNA library bore unique molecular identifiers. Each batch of roughly 1 to 10 million T cells produced a few hundred thousand cDNA molecules. TCRdb processed the PCR reads anew with MiXCR; each CDR3 protein has one entry. In the table there are over 700,000 distinct CDR3 sequences, about 27% of which are singletons. Specimen: blood. The source of this sequence is a girl aged 10 to 17 with multiple sclerosis. V usage is TRBV20-1 and J usage is TRBJ2-3; D is perhaps TRBD2 (6 bases). The CDR3: CSARGESRPSARTDTRYF. In DNA form, the CDR3 reads TGCAGTGCTAGGGGAGAATCTCGACCTAGCGCCCGCACAGATACGCGGTATTTT.